This entry is about one T cell receptor (beta chain). These data belong to a study of shared clonotypes between healthy human individuals. Germline V CDR1 and CDR2: MNHEY, SVGAGI. This CDR3 contains 15 residues. V was cut by 6 bases and J by 3 bases, with 16 bases left in between. The assay was immunoSEQ multiplex PCR, and TCRdb's table has in-frame clones only and misses some. The table includes 2 million to 2.5 million clones, almost 96% detected once. The rearrangement links TRBV6-5 to TRBJ2-3; D may be TRBD1 or TRBD2 (5 bases each). The source of this sequence is a man between 18 and 35 years old in good health. The sequenced material came from naive CD4+ T cells sorted from blood. The sample's subset: CD45RA+ positively selected. Written as DNA, the CDR3 is TGTGCCAGCAGCTTGGGGCGGGCAGCTACAGATACGCAGTATTTT. Protein product: CASSLGRAATDTQYF.